The entry below gives a single TCR beta chain sequence along with its context. This entry belongs to a study of blood T cell repertoires in COVID-19. For the study at large: Acute and convalescent COVID-19 specimens originated in the United States, Italy and Spain.

Followed over time, Seattle patients had been enrolled while infection was active. In the authors' methods: By means of reference gene primer amplification, nucleated cell counts were estimated. The data were produced by immunoSEQ multiplex PCR, yet TCRdb's version contains in-frame clones alone and is incomplete. V and J calls and clone size come straight from that table; D and trimming were deduced from the DNA. The sample lists 99,000 or so clones, around 88% seen once, with 2.1% in the top ten. The clonotype originates from a man between 45 and 60 years old with COVID-19, enrolled during active disease. Sequencing input: peripheral blood.

Here the CDR3 DNA reads TGTGCCAGCAGCTCGTTCGCGGGGGCCGGCTATGGCTACACCTTC. It yields the protein CASSSFAGAGYGYTF. The gene calls are TRBV7-2 and TRBJ1-2, with D maybe TRBD1 (6 bases). CDR1 SGHTA and CDR2 FQGNSA come from the germline V gene. V was cut by 4 bases and J by 4 bases, with 16 bases left in between. There are 15 residues in the CDR3.